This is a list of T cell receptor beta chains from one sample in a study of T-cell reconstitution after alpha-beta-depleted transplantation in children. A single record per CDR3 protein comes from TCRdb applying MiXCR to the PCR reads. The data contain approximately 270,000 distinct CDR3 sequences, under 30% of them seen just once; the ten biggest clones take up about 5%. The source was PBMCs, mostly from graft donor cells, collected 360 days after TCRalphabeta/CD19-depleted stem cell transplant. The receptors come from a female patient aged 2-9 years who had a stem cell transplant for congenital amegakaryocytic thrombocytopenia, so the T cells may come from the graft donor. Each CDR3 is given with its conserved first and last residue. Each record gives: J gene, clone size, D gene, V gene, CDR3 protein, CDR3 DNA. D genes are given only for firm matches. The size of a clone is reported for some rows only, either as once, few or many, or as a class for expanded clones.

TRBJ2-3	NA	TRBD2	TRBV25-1	CASSDLAGEYTDTQYF	TGTGCCAGCAGTGACTTGGCGGGGGAGTACACAGATACGCAGTATTTT
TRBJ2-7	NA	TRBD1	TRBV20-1	CSARQGAGRSYEQYF	TGCAGTGCCCGACAGGGGGCAGGGAGGTCCTACGAGCAGTACTTC
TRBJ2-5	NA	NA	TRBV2	CASSKDNQETQYF	TGTGCCAGCAGTAAGGACAATCAAGAGACCCAGTACTTC
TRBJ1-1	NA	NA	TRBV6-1	CASHPTGRGEGRGNTEAFF	TGTGCCAGCCACCCCACGGGGCGCGGGGAGGGAAGGGGGAACACTGAAGCTTTCTTT
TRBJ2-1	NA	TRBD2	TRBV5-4	CASSLEGRGGDEQFF	TGTGCCAGCAGCTTGGAGGGGCGGGGGGGTGATGAGCAGTTCTTC
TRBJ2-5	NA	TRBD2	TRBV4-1	CASSQERREGQETQYF	TGCGCCAGCAGCCAAGAGCGGCGGGAGGGACAAGAGACCCAGTACTTC
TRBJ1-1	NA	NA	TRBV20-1	CSASRGGGIGYTEAFF	TGCAGTGCTAGCCGAGGGGGGGGGATTGGATACACTGAAGCTTTCTTT
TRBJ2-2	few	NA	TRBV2	CASRPIPGTGELFF	TGTGCCAGCAGACCCATTCCCGGGACCGGGGAGCTGTTTTTT
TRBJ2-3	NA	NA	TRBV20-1	CSARRLGTSRTDTQYF	TGCAGTGCTAGGAGGCTGGGGACTTCCAGGACAGATACGCAGTATTTT
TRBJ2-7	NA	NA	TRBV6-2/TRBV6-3	CASSLWVRQLFTYEQYF	TGTGCCAGCAGTCTGTGGGTCAGGCAACTCTTTACCTACGAGCAGTACTTC
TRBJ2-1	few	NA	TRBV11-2	CASSLIRVPVRFF	TGTGCCAGCAGCCTAATCCGGGTCCCAGTCAGGTTCTTC
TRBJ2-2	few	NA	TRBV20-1	CSASILSGTGELFF	TGCAGTGCTAGTATCCTCAGCGGTACCGGGGAGCTGTTTTTT
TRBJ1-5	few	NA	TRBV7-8	CASSLGQSSNWPQHF	TGTGCCAGCAGCTTAGGACAGTCAAGTAATTGGCCCCAGCATTTT
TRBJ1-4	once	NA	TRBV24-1	CATSGISNEKLFF	TGTGCCACCTCAGGGATTTCTAATGAAAAACTGTTTTTT
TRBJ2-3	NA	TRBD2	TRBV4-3	CASSQEGTSGLSTDTQYF	TGCGCCAGCAGCCAAGAGGGGACTAGCGGATTGAGCACAGATACGCAGTATTTT
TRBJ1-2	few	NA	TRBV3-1	CASSQDAGARGYTF	TGTGCCAGCAGCCAAGATGCAGGGGCGCGTGGCTACACCTTC
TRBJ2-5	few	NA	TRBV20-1	CSATEQVRETQYF	TGCAGTGCTACCGAACAGGTCCGGGAGACCCAGTACTTC
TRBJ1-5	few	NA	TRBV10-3	CAISERVLEPQHF	TGTGCCATCAGTGAAAGGGTCTTGGAGCCCCAGCATTTT
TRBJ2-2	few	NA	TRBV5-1	CASSRDGDTGELFF	TGCGCCAGCAGCAGGGACGGCGATACCGGGGAGCTGTTTTTT
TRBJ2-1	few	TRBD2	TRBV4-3	CASSPRLASAPKGYNEQFF	TGCGCCAGCAGCCCCCGACTAGCTTCGGCCCCCAAGGGCTACAATGAGCAGTTCTTC
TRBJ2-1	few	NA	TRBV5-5	CASSIWAGEQFF	TGTGCCAGCAGCATCTGGGCGGGTGAGCAGTTCTTC
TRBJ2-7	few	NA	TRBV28	CASSLRFYEQYF	TGTGCCAGCAGTTTAAGGTTTTACGAGCAGTACTTC
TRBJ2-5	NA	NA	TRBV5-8	CASSFPGLQETQYF	TGTGCCAGCAGCTTTCCGGGGCTCCAAGAGACCCAGTACTTC
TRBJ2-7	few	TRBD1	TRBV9	CASSVGDRVSYEQYF	TGTGCCAGCAGCGTGGGGGACAGGGTTTCCTACGAGCAGTACTTC
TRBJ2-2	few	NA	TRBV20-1	CSARWTENTGELFF	TGCAGTGCTAGATGGACAGAAAACACCGGGGAGCTGTTTTTT
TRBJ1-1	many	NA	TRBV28	CASSLSGTRAFF	TGTGCCAGCAGTTTGTCCGGGACAAGAGCTTTCTTT
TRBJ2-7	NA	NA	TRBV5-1	CASSLQGNEQYF	TGCGCCAGCAGCTTGCAGGGGAACGAGCAGTACTTC
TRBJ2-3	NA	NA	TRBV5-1	CASSSVGVSTDTQYF	TGCGCCAGCAGCTCGGTGGGGGTTAGCACAGATACGCAGTATTTT
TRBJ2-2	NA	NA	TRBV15	CATRQTLDTGELFF	TGTGCCACCAGGCAGACGCTCGACACCGGGGAGCTGTTTTTT
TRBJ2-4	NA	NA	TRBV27	CASSPLRDSKNIQYF	TGTGCCAGCAGTCCCCTCAGGGACTCCAAAAACATTCAGTACTTC
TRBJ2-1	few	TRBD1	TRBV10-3	CASRDRDNEQFF	TGTGCCAGCCGGGACAGGGACAATGAGCAGTTCTTC
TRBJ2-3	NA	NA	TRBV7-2	CASSRKAGGNTDTQYF	TGTGCCAGCAGCCGAAAAGCGGGCGGAAACACAGATACGCAGTATTTT
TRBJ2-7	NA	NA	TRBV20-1	CSARPPANGYEQYF	TGCAGTGCTAGACCCCCAGCGAACGGGTACGAGCAGTACTTC
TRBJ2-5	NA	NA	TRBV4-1	CASSQSARGETQYF	TGCGCCAGCAGCCAATCGGCCCGGGGAGAGACCCAGTACTTC
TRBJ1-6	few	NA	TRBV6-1	CASTQGDLNNSPLHF	TGTGCCAGCACCCAAGGGGACCTCAATAATTCACCCCTCCACTTT
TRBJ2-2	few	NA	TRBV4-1	CASSPGSPSTGELFF	TGCGCCAGCAGCCCCGGGAGCCCTAGCACCGGGGAGCTGTTTTTT
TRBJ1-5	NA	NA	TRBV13	CASSLNRNQPQHF	TGTGCCAGCAGCTTGAACAGAAATCAGCCCCAGCATTTT
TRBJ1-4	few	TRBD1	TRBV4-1	CASSQDGGQGIEKLFF	TGCGCCAGCAGCCAAGATGGGGGACAGGGGATTGAGAAACTGTTTTTT
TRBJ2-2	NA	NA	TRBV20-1	CSAAGVNTGELFF	TGCAGTGCCGCAGGGGTAAACACCGGGGAGCTGTTTTTT
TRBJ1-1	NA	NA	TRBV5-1	CASSGGPGGNTEAFF	TGCGCCAGCAGCGGGGGGCCAGGTGGGAACACTGAAGCTTTCTTT
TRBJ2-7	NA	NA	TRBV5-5	CASSLAWTADDEQYF	TGTGCCAGCAGCTTGGCTTGGACGGCCGACGACGAGCAGTACTTC
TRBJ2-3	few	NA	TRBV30	CAWTRGTDTQYF	TGTGCCTGGACCCGGGGTACAGATACGCAGTATTTT
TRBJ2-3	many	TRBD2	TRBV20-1	CSARTSGSTDTQYF	TGCAGTGCTCGGACTAGCGGGAGCACAGATACGCAGTATTTT
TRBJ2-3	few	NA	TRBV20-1	CSAREVVADTQYF	TGCAGTGCTAGAGAAGTCGTGGCAGATACGCAGTATTTT
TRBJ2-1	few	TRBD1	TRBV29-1	CSVDSRGLINEQFF	TGCAGCGTTGACAGCAGGGGGCTGATCAATGAGCAGTTCTTC
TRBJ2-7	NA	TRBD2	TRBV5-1	CASSLTSGGDEQYF	TGCGCCAGCAGCCTAACCAGCGGGGGGGACGAGCAGTACTTC
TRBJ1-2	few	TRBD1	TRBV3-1	CASSQRTGGANYGYTF	TGTGCCAGCAGCCAGCGAACAGGGGGTGCTAACTATGGCTACACCTTC
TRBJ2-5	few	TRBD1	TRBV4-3	CASSQKIPDRGETQYF	TGCGCCAGCAGCCAGAAGATCCCAGACAGGGGAGAGACCCAGTACTTC
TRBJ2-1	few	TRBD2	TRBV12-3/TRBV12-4	CASSLRLAGARNEQFF	TGTGCCAGCAGTTTGAGACTAGCGGGAGCCAGGAATGAGCAGTTCTTC
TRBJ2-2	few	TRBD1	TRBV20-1	CSAPDRGSNTGELFF	TGCAGTGCCCCTGACAGGGGGTCGAACACCGGGGAGCTGTTTTTT
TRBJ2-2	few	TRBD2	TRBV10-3	CAISGSVAGGLNTGELFF	TGTGCCATCAGTGGTAGCGTCGCGGGGGGGTTGAACACCGGGGAGCTGTTTTTT
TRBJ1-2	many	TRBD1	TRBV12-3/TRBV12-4	CASSRGQGVGYTF	TGTGCCAGCAGCCGAGGACAGGGGGTTGGCTACACCTTC